This record concerns one T cell receptor beta chain sequence. These data originate in a study of blood T cell repertoires in COVID-19. Assay used: immunoSEQ multiplex PCR; TCRdb lists only in-frame clones, some missing. Of 140,000 to 150,000 clones in the sample, 84% were seen once. Germline V CDR1 and CDR2: KGHSH, LQKENI. The CDR3 sequence is 13 residues long. Between the trimmed V and J ends, which lost 4 bases and 2 bases, there was a span of 7 bases. What was sequenced was PBMCs or T cells enriched from blood (not recorded which). The V and J genes are TRBV18 and TRBJ2-3, with D possibly matching TRBD1 (5 bases). This TCR was recovered from a woman in her fifties or sixties with acute COVID-19. CDR3 DNA sequence: TGTGCCAGCTCACTCAGGGACACAGATACGCAGTATTTT. Amino acids: CASSLRDTDTQYF.